This T cell receptor (beta chain) was recovered during a study of T-cell memory formation after mild COVID-19 (dated by TCRdb to about 2021). Context from the whole study: Most TCR sequence clusters were specific to one of the two donors. The cohort was made up of two young adult volunteers, one female and one male, who were previously healthy. In a couple of donors, T-cell clones that expanded and contracted after mild COVID-19 were tracked by sequencing TCRalpha and TCRbeta repertoires over time.

Trimming costs V 1 base and J 3 bases, and their ends lie 18 bases apart. From the cysteine through the phenylalanine, the CDR3 covers 17 amino acids. The only DNA kept is the CDR3, 51 bases in frame from the first base. As encoded in the germline V gene, CDR1 is SGDLS while CDR2 is YYNGEE. The paper as a whole reports these results and caveats: Contracting CD4+ clones were located mainly in the CM and EM memory subsets, whereas CD8+ clones were found to be enriched in EMRA. Balanced CD4/CD8 phenotypes were observed for clones contracting from day 15 to 85, whereas a bias towards CD4+ was observed for a second wave of clones expanding from day 15 to 37. Only two mild cases were covered by the study, and larger cohorts that include severe cases with pre-infection samples were considered necessary. Some responding clones were detected in pre-infection memory, which suggested that pre-existing cross-reactive memory T cells had joined the SARS-CoV-2 response. The second-wave clones that peaked on day 37 were not confirmed to be SARS-CoV-2 specific.

This sample was sequenced with an Illumina NovaSeq 6000. Using 5'RACE with constant-segment primers, TCRalpha and TCRbeta cDNA libraries were constructed, with sample barcodes and unique molecular identifiers added in the process. Trizol reagent was used to extract RNA from every sample. Amplification of the libraries took two PCR steps, and the second step added a second sample barcode plus Illumina TruSeq adapters. Sequencing of libraries was performed on an Illumina NovaSeq with 2 x 150 bp paired-end reads. The original pipeline was this. Reads were demultiplexed and collapsed into UMI-guided consensus sequences with migec v1.2.7. Using mixcr v2.1.11, the UMI consensuses were aligned to TRA and TRB V and J templates and assembled into clonotypes. Expanded or contracted clonotypes were those called significant by both edgeR and NoisET, with noise models trained on biological replicates. edgeR calls used a false discovery rate-adjusted p below 0.01 and a log2 fold-change threshold of 1. As an exploratory analysis of dynamics, PCA with hierarchical clustering was applied to max-normalized trajectories of the 1000 most abundant clonotypes. The CD4 or CD8 phenotype of responding clones was assigned using the separately sequenced CD4+ and CD8+ repertoires. TCRdb redid the processing of the public reads, applying fastp at Q25 and MiXCR, and retained in-frame beta chains. Each CDR3 protein gets just one entry, which takes the most common genes and DNA from the rows behind it. The authors' filters were not applied to this entry. The sample data list approximately 290,000 distinct CDR3 sequences, and about a sixth of these were observed just once. 22% of the sample is in the top ten clones.

Ficoll-Paque density gradient centrifugation was used to isolate PBMCs. Remarks on this clonotype: Its antigen is not yet known. Base-call qualities are not available, and no considerably larger clone is one nucleotide away.

The sequence derives from a young man who had mild COVID-19 (a few samples of this study predate the infection). The sample titles of this study are shuffled in the database, so cell type and time point are left out; the donor was told from shared clones. This chain is built from TRBV9 and TRBJ2-3; TRBD2 is a possible D gene, resting on 7 matching bases. Sequencing was performed on PBMCs or a T cell subset sorted from them (not recorded which). Here the CDR3 is given as CASSVRGKAGMTDTQYF. In nucleotides, the sequence is TGTGCCAGCAGCGTAAGGGGGAAAGCGGGGATGACAGATACGCAGTATTTT.